A single sample is the source of the 3 T cell receptor beta chains below, sequenced in a study of T cell responses to AZD1222 COVID-19 vaccine. Only in-frame clones appear in the TCRdb table, and some are missing; sequencing was by immunoSEQ multiplex PCR. The sample holds some 140,000 clones, 88% seen once. Sequenced material: peripheral blood, taken on day 0 of AZD1222 vaccination. The receptors here all came from an adult in good health.

This sequence joins TRBV19 and TRBJ2-3; a weak D match, TRBD1 (6 bases). CDR3 length: 12 amino acids. Per the germline V gene, CDR1 is LNHDA and CDR2 is SQIVND (reference sequence). Trimming took off 6 bases at V and 6 bases at J, with 10 bases between the two ends. The CDR3 is CASRGTSDTQYF. The CDR3 nucleotides are TGTGCCAGTAGGGGGACATCCGATACGCAGTATTTT.

The rearrangement uses TRBV6-6 and TRBJ1-5; the match to TRBD1 covers 10 bases. Losses at the gene ends were 6 bases for V and 5 bases for J; bases not matched to a gene: 7. CDR1 is MNHNY, CDR2 SVGAGI, per germline (reference sequence). The CDR3 spans 15 residues. The CDR3 protein is CASSTGQGNYQPQHF. The CDR3 DNA reads TGTGCCAGCAGCACGGGACAGGGGAATTATCAGCCCCAGCATTTT.

This chain joins TRBV4-3 and TRBJ2-7; D unclear. The V gene lost 3 bases and the J gene lost 9 bases, with 15 bases spanning the gap. This CDR3 is 13 amino acids long. Germline CDR1 is LGHNA and CDR2 is YSLEER. CDR3 region: CASSQAPREAQYF. CDR3 bases: TGCGCCAGCAGCCAGGCCCCTCGCGAGGCGCAGTACTTC.